This T cell receptor beta chain was captured in a study of cytomegalovirus exposure and HLA in healthy donors. Findings and limits, study-wide: Some public TCRs appeared in many individuals, while most sequences were rare. Sequencing artifact likely explains a cluster of highly shared sequence variants.

A single count supports this clone. What it binds is not known. The CDR3 covers 16 residues. Germline V CDR1 and CDR2: LGHNA, YNFKEQ. V gave up 3 bases and J gave up 2 bases; unmatched junction bases: 8. Primers included in the PCR were 60 Vbeta and 13 Jbeta primers. Here immunoSEQ multiplex PCR was the method, and the copy in TCRdb shows in-frame clones only, minus some. The repertoire consists of roughly 130,000 clones, with 55% to 75% occurring once and the leading ten covering 1.6%. The TCR sequence derives from a man aged 25-45 years in good health and CMV-seropositive. V and J are TRBV4-2 and TRBJ2-3; 7 nucleotides line up with TRBD2. The sample taken for sequencing was PBMCs. CDR3 region: CASSQAPSGPTDTQYF. The CDR3 DNA follows: TGTGCCAGCAGCCAGGCCCCTAGCGGCCCCACAGATACGCAGTATTTT.